A selection of T cell receptor beta chains follows, all from one sample in a study of tumor-infiltrating lymphocytes in primary liver carcinoma. A single record per CDR3 protein comes from TCRdb applying MiXCR to the multiplex PCR reads. The repertoire holds fewer than 350,000 distinct CDR3 sequences, approximately 60% seen once, with around 9.5% in the top ten. Specimen: peripheral blood. The receptors were gathered from a man aged 40-55 years with primary liver carcinoma and hepatitis B virus infection. Both conserved end residues are part of each CDR3. D genes are given only for firm matches. Rows give clone size only sometimes, using once, few, many, or a class for an expanded clone.

cdr3_length: 16
clone_size: few
v_call: TRBV4-3
j_call: TRBJ2-3
d_call: .
cdr3_aa: CASSQDRGRIGDTQYF
cdr3_nt: TGCGCCAGCAGCCAAGACCGGGGGCGCATAGGGGATACGCAGTATTTT

cdr3_length: 15
clone_size: .
v_call: TRBV6-1
j_call: TRBJ1-1
d_call: .
cdr3_aa: CVSSVGGGVNTEASF
cdr3_nt: TGTGTCAGCAGTGTTGGAGGTGGGGTGAACACTGAAGCTTCCTTT

cdr3_length: 13
clone_size: .
v_call: TRBV5-4
j_call: TRBJ2-5
d_call: .
cdr3_aa: CASNFGIQETQCF
cdr3_nt: TGTGCCAGCAACTTTGGCATCCAAGAGACCCAGTGCTTC

cdr3_length: 17
clone_size: .
v_call: TRBV6-5
j_call: TRBJ2-7
d_call: .
cdr3_aa: CASSKLGLRGNSYEQYF
cdr3_nt: TGTGCTAGCAGTAAGTTGGGCCTGAGGGGAAATAGCTACGAGCAGTACTTC

cdr3_length: 14
clone_size: .
v_call: TRBV25-1
j_call: TRBJ1-6
d_call: TRBD1
cdr3_aa: CASQPGQGKSPLHF
cdr3_nt: TGTGCCAGCCAACCGGGACAGGGGAAGTCACCCCTCCACTTT

cdr3_length: 11
clone_size: .
v_call: TRBV29-1
j_call: TRBJ1-3
d_call: .
cdr3_aa: CSVEGGNTIYF
cdr3_nt: TGCAGCGTTGAAGGGGGAAACACCATATATTTT

cdr3_length: 15
clone_size: .
v_call: TRBV6-5
j_call: TRBJ2-1
d_call: TRBD2
cdr3_aa: CASSRSGRPDNEQFF
cdr3_nt: TGTGCCAGCAGTAGGAGCGGGAGGCCGGATAATGAGCAGTTCTTC

cdr3_length: 16
clone_size: .
v_call: TRBV29-1
j_call: TRBJ2-7
d_call: .
cdr3_aa: CSAMTFGTATPYEQYF
cdr3_nt: TGCAGCGCCATGACATTTGGGACCGCTACTCCCTACGAGCAGTACTTC

cdr3_length: 17
clone_size: .
v_call: TRBV6-6
j_call: TRBJ2-2
d_call: .
cdr3_aa: CASSYSLFHRHTGELFF
cdr3_nt: TGTGCCAGCAGTTACTCGTTGTTTCACAGACACACCGGGGAGCTGTTTTTT

cdr3_length: 16
clone_size: .
v_call: TRBV6-5
j_call: TRBJ2-3
d_call: .
cdr3_aa: CASSMPELGGTDTQYF
cdr3_nt: TGTGCCAGCAGTATGCCCGAACTAGGTGGCACAGATACGCAGTATTTT

cdr3_length: 14
clone_size: .
v_call: TRBV7-8
j_call: TRBJ2-1
d_call: .
cdr3_aa: CASSYGAGRSEQFF
cdr3_nt: TGTGCTAGCAGCTATGGGGCCGGGAGAAGTGAGCAGTTCTTC

cdr3_length: 13
clone_size: .
v_call: TRBV20-1
j_call: TRBJ2-7
d_call: .
cdr3_aa: CSDRWDQLYEQYF
cdr3_nt: TGCAGTGATAGGTGGGACCAACTTTACGAGCAGTACTTC

cdr3_length: 14
clone_size: .
v_call: TRBV10-3
j_call: TRBJ1-5
d_call: .
cdr3_aa: CAISGVLQGQPQHF
cdr3_nt: TGTGCCATCAGTGGGGTACTCCAAGGTCAGCCCCAGCATTTT

cdr3_length: 13
clone_size: .
v_call: TRBV30
j_call: TRBJ1-1
d_call: .
cdr3_aa: CAWSSGPNTEAFF
cdr3_nt: TGTGCCTGGAGTTCGGGCCCGAACACTGAAGCTTTCTTT

cdr3_length: 13
clone_size: .
v_call: TRBV29-1
j_call: TRBJ2-3
d_call: .
cdr3_aa: CSVGDGRGDTRYF
cdr3_nt: TGCAGCGTGGGGGACGGCCGAGGAGATACGCGGTATTTT

cdr3_length: 16
clone_size: .
v_call: TRBV11-1
j_call: TRBJ2-3
d_call: .
cdr3_aa: CASNLRTPSFTDMQYF
cdr3_nt: TGTGCCAGCAACTTACGGACCCCGTCCTTCACAGATATGCAGTATTTT

cdr3_length: 13
clone_size: .
v_call: TRBV29-1
j_call: TRBJ2-3
d_call: .
cdr3_aa: CSAILGGTDTQYF
cdr3_nt: TGCAGTGCCATCCTAGGGGGAACAGATACGCAGTATTTT

cdr3_length: 15
clone_size: .
v_call: TRBV29-1
j_call: TRBJ2-3
d_call: .
cdr3_aa: CSVERVAVLTDTQYF
cdr3_nt: TGCAGCGTTGAGAGGGTAGCGGTGCTCACAGATACGCAGTATTTT

cdr3_length: 15
clone_size: .
v_call: TRBV28
j_call: TRBJ2-5
d_call: .
cdr3_aa: CASSFGVKGEETQYF
cdr3_nt: TGTGCCAGCAGTTTCGGCGTCAAGGGGGAAGAGACCCAGTACTTC

cdr3_length: 13
clone_size: .
v_call: TRBV30
j_call: TRBJ1-1
d_call: .
cdr3_aa: CSWRNWRNTEAFF
cdr3_nt: TGTTCCTGGAGGAATTGGCGGAACACTGAAGCTTTCTTT